This TCR beta chain derives from a study of cytomegalovirus exposure and HLA in healthy donors. Concerning this clone: Its antigen is still unknown.

Looked up from germline, CDR1 is MNHNS and CDR2 is SASEGT. V was pared by 4 bases and J by 9 bases, with 7 bases of the junction left unmatched. The CDR3 spans 16 residues. Regarding the study as a whole: Exclusion as indistinguishable affected some V segments, including TRBV6-2 and TRBV6-3.

The primer mix had 60 Vbeta and 13 Jbeta primers. Method: immunoSEQ multiplex PCR; TCRdb's copy keeps in-frame clones and lacks some. The sample holds fewer than 150,000 clones, under 90% seen once. The gene calls are TRBV6-1 and TRBJ1-6, with 12 bases matching TRBD1. The clonotype was recovered from a female donor in good health and CMV-seropositive. The sequenced sample consisted of PBMCs. The CDR3 DNA follows: TGTGCCAGCAGTGCTCACCGGGACAGGGGGCCTTCACCCCTCCACTTT. Its protein product is CASSAHRDRGPSPLHF.